The 14 T cell receptor beta chains given below trace back to one sample, sequenced in a study of cytomegalovirus exposure and HLA in healthy donors (TCRdb year 2017). Library construction relied on the immunoSEQ multiplex PCR assay. A mixture of 60 forward primers for TCR Vbeta segments and 13 reverse primers for TCR Jbeta segments was used in the multiplex PCR. TCRdb retrieved this table from immuneACCESS and kept in-frame rearrangements only. Not all clones are present; in checked studies, unresolved V genes account for under half, and no reason is known for the remainder. This sample lists 150,000 to 200,000 clones; approximately 78% were detected once. The ten largest clones add up to less than 1% of the sample. Input material: PBMCs. Source of these receptors: a girl aged 2-10 years in good health and CMV-seropositive.

The gene calls are TRBV7-9 and TRBJ1-2, with D possibly matching TRBD1 (5 bases). This CDR3 spans 16 amino acids. V was pared by 5 bases and J by 4 bases, with 20 bases between. In germline, CDR1 is SEHNR, CDR2 FQNEAQ (reference sequence). In DNA form, the CDR3 reads TGTGCCAGCAGCATCCCTCCCCGGGGGAGGGGCTATGGCTACACCTTC. Amino acids: CASSIPPRGRGYGYTF.

V and J are TRBV28 and TRBJ2-4; TRBD1 might be the D (5 bases). Germline loops: CDR1 MDHEN, CDR2 SYDVKM. This CDR3 has 15 residues. V shed 8 bases and J shed 6 bases, with 20 bases lying between them. The CDR3 DNA sequence: TGTGCCAGCGCGTACCGGGCCCAGGGTTTAAACATTCAGTACTTC. Its protein is CASAYRAQGLNIQYF.

Regarding this clone: Mismatch with germline at one junction end may stem from a read error. The V gene is TRBV28, the J gene TRBJ1-4; D is unresolved. CDR3 length: 12 residues. Germline lookup yields CDR1 MDHEN and CDR2 SYDVKM. In DNA, the CDR3 is TGTGCCAGCAGCACAACCAATGAAAAACTGTTTTTT. Its translation: CASSTTNEKLFF.

The chain has TRBV4-2 and TRBJ2-1, with TRBD2 matching over 7 bases. Trimming cost V 1 base and J 16 bases; bases outside gene matches: 13. Germline values: CDR1 LGHNA, CDR2 YNFKEQ. This CDR3 has 14 amino acids. CDR3 protein: CASSQAEDRGSYFF. The CDR3 coding sequence is TGTGCCAGCAGCCAAGCGGAGGACCGCGGGAGTTACTTCTTC.

The chain joins TRBV6-1 to TRBJ2-1, with 8 bases fitting TRBD1. CDR1 is MNHNS, CDR2 SASEGT, per germline. The CDR3 loop spans 18 amino acids. J gave up 7 bases and V 0 bases, and 14 bases lay outside the gene matches. This chain's CDR3 is CASSEAGWLDREENEQFF. The CDR3 coding sequence is TGTGCCAGCAGTGAAGCCGGCTGGTTGGACAGGGAGGAAAATGAGCAGTTCTTC.

The CDR3 coding sequence is TGTGCCAGCAGAGGACTGGAACAAGAGACCCAGTACTTC. Its translation is CASRGLEQETQYF. The rearrangement uses TRBV27 and TRBJ2-5; D possibly corresponds to TRBD2 (5 bases). The germline V and J ends were trimmed by 6 bases and 2 bases, with 10 bases remaining between them. The CDR3 loop spans 13 amino acids. Germline-derived CDR1 and CDR2 are MNHEY and SMNVEV (reference sequence).

This clone was counted between two and nine times. The chain couples TRBV11-2 to TRBJ2-5; a possible D gene is TRBD1 (5 bases). This CDR3 contains 14 residues. Between the trimmed V and J ends, which lost 4 bases and 5 bases, there was a span of 14 bases. The germline V gene has CDR1 SGHAT and CDR2 FQNNGV. Here the CDR3 DNA reads TGTGCCAGCAGCTACCTACAGGCTACGGAGACCCAGTACTTC. This gives the protein CASSYLQATETQYF.

Written as DNA, the CDR3 is TGTGCCAGCAGCTCCAGACTAGCGGGAAACCAAGAGACCCAGTACTTC. Its protein is CASSSRLAGNQETQYF. The chain has TRBV7-2 and TRBJ2-5; 11 bases align to TRBD2. In germline, CDR1 is SGHTA, CDR2 FQGNSA. Unmatched junction bases numbered 4, after V lost 4 bases and J lost 0 bases. This CDR3 comprises 16 residues.

This chain uses TRBV6-5 with TRBJ2-6, with D unresolved. Germline assignment: CDR1 MNHEY and CDR2 SVGAGI. V gave up 6 bases and J gave up 2 bases, with 8 bases separating them. This CDR3 has 14 amino acids. The CDR3 sequence: CASRTAAGANVLTF. The CDR3 DNA is TGTGCCAGCAGAACAGCCGCTGGGGCCAACGTCCTGACTTTC.

The chain joins TRBV2 to TRBJ2-4; 8 bases agree with TRBD2. This CDR3 has 16 residues. Germline trimming cut 5 bases from V and 8 bases from J; bases unmatched to any gene: 14. Germline V CDR1 and CDR2: SNHLY, FYNNEI. CDR3 loop: CASSFGLAGGWDIQYF. The CDR3 nucleotides read TGTGCCAGCAGTTTTGGCCTAGCGGGTGGGTGGGACATTCAGTACTTC.

V and J are TRBV6-6 and TRBJ2-3; 7 nucleotides agree with TRBD2. The CDR3 contains 14 residues. Germline assignment: CDR1 MNHNY and CDR2 SVGAGI (reference sequence). Germline trimming cut 8 bases from V and 5 bases from J; bases unmatched to any gene: 10. CDR3 region: CASRMSAGLDTQYF. The CDR3 DNA reads as TGTGCCAGCCGCATGTCAGCGGGATTAGATACGCAGTATTTT.

This chain uses TRBV12-5 with TRBJ2-3, with 9 bases that match TRBD1. The CDR3 contains 13 residues. Trimming removed 6 bases from V and 5 bases from J; junction bases left unmatched: 3. Germline assignment: CDR1 LGHNT and CDR2 FRNRAP. CDR3 sequence (DNA): TGTGCTAGTGGATGGACAGGGGAAGATACGCAGTATTTT. Encoded protein: CASGWTGEDTQYF.

V and J are TRBV4-2 and TRBJ2-2; TRBD2 matches at 10 bases. This CDR3 has 17 residues. Trimming at V came to 0 bases and at J to 7 bases, leaving 8 bases not matched to a gene. Germline V gene sequence: CDR1 LGHNA, CDR2 YNFKEQ. CDR3 DNA sequence: TGTGCCAGCAGCCAAGATATCCTAGCGGGAGAAATCGGGGAGCTGTTTTTT. It is translated as CASSQDILAGEIGELFF.

This chain uses TRBV11-2 with TRBJ2-7; TRBD1 agrees at 10 bases. Germline V lookup: CDR1 SGHAT, CDR2 FQNNGV. V lost 5 bases, J lost 6 bases, and 16 bases stayed unmatched. The CDR3 spans 17 residues. The CDR3 protein is CASSLPFRDRGNREQYF. The CDR3 DNA is TGTGCCAGCAGCCTTCCTTTCCGGGACAGGGGCAACCGCGAGCAGTACTTC.